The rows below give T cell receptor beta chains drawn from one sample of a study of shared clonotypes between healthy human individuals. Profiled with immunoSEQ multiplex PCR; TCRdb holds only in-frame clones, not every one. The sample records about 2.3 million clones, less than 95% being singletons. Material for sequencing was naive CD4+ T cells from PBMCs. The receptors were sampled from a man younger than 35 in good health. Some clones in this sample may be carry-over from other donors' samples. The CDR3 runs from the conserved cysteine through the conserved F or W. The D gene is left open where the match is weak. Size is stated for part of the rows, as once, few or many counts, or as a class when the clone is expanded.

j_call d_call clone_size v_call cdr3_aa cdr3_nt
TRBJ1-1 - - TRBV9 CASSVTATNTEAFF TGTGCCAGCAGCGTTACAGCGACGAACACTGAAGCTTTCTTT
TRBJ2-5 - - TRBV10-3 CAISESRGPTGETQYF TGTGCCATCAGTGAGTCCAGGGGACCTACCGGGGAGACCCAGTACTTC
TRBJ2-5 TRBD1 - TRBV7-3 CASSSQGAVQETQYF TGTGCCAGCAGCTCGCAGGGGGCAGTTCAAGAGACCCAGTACTTC
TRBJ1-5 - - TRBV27 CASSLSWVSGQPQHF TGTGCCAGCAGTTTATCATGGGTGTCAGGCCAGCCCCAGCATTTT
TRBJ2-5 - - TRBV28 CASSSGWGRETQYF TGTGCCAGCAGTTCGGGGTGGGGACGGGAGACCCAGTACTTC
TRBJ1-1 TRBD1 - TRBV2 CASILGTGANTEAFF TGTGCCAGCATACTGGGGACAGGGGCGAACACTGAAGCTTTCTTT
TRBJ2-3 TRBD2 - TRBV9 CASSVFVGGADTQYF TGTGCCAGCAGCGTATTTGTGGGAGGGGCAGATACGCAGTATTTT
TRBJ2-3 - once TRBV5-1 CASSLDGLAGDTQYF TGCGCCAGCAGCTTGGATGGTCTAGCAGGAGATACGCAGTATTTT
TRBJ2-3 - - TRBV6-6 CASSYPGTSYTQYF TGTGCCAGCAGTTACCCTGGGACTTCGTATACGCAGTATTTT
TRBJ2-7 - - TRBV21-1 CASSPTSGLAVYEQYF TGTGCCAGCAGCCCAACATCGGGACTAGCGGTTTACGAGCAGTACTTC
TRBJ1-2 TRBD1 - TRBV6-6 CASTYGGNRGGYTF TGTGCCAGCACCTATGGAGGAAACAGGGGTGGCTACACCTTC
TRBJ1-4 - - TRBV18 CASSPVTAKWGSNEKLFF TGTGCCAGCTCACCCGTGACAGCAAAATGGGGGTCTAATGAAAAACTGTTTTTT
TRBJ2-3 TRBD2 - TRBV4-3 CASSQMGLAGGTDTQYF TGCGCCAGCAGCCAGATGGGACTAGCGGGAGGGACAGATACGCAGTATTTT
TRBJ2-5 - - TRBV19 CASTLDRAIQETQYF TGTGCCAGTACCTTGGACAGAGCTATACAAGAGACCCAGTACTTC
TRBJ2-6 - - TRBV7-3 CASRQDRSGANVLTF TGTGCCTCCAGACAGGACCGCTCTGGGGCCAACGTCCTGACTTTC
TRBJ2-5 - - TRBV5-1 CASNPGTIEETQYF TGCGCCAGCAACCCCGGGACAATAGAAGAGACCCAGTACTTC
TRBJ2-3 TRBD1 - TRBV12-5 CASGLAPGDRVDTDTQYF TGTGCTAGTGGTTTGGCGCCGGGGGACAGGGTAGACACAGATACGCAGTATTTT
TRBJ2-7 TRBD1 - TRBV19 CASSMRTGATLF TGTGCCAGTAGTATGAGAACAGGGGCCACACTCTTC
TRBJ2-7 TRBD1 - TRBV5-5 CASSGGQGTYEQYF TGTGCCAGCAGCGGGGGACAGGGGACATACGAGCAGTACTTC
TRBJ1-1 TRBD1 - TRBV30 CAWSVDRGVTEAFF TGTGCCTGGAGTGTAGACAGGGGGGTCACTGAAGCTTTCTTT
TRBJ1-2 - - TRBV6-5 CASSYERTNGYTF TGTGCCAGCAGTTACGAGAGGACTAATGGCTACACCTTC
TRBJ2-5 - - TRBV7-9 CASSFRSTHRETQYF TGTGCCAGCAGCTTTAGGTCGACCCACCGGGAGACCCAGTACTTC
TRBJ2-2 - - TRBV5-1 CASSGPGHMNTGELFF TGCGCCAGCAGCGGGCCGGGACATATGAACACCGGGGAGCTGTTTTTT
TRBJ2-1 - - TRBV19 CASSERPRRNEQFF TGTGCCAGTAGCGAGCGACCTCGGCGCAATGAGCAGTTCTTC
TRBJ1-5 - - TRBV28 CASSSIQGGQPQHF TGTGCCAGCAGTTCAATACAGGGTGGTCAGCCCCAGCATTTT
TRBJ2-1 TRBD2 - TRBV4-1 CASSQVAGGPYNEQFF TGCGCCAGCAGCCAAGTAGCGGGAGGGCCCTACAATGAGCAGTTCTTC
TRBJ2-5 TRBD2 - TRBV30 CAWGSGLAETQYF TGTGCCTGGGGCTCGGGACTAGCAGAGACCCAGTACTTC
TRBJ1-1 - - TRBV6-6 CASSPRGGLTEAFF TGTGCCAGCAGCCCCAGGGGAGGGCTCACTGAAGCTTTCTTT
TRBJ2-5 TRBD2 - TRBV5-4 CASSPGIAGVQETQYF TGTGCCAGCAGCCCAGGGATAGCGGGAGTCCAAGAGACCCAGTACTTC
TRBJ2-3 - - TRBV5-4 CASSPLGSDTQYF TGTGCCAGCAGCCCCCTCGGGTCAGATACGCAGTATTTT
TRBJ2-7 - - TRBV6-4 CASKRGWDHSYEQYF TGTGCCAGCAAAAGAGGGTGGGACCATTCCTACGAGCAGTACTTC
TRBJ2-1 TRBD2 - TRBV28 CASSRPLGYRSGGNEQFF TGTGCCAGCAGCCGCCCTTTGGGTTACCGGTCCGGGGGGAATGAGCAGTTCTTC
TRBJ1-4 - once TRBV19 CASSSGLFRITNEKLFF TGTGCCAGTAGTTCGGGGCTCTTCAGGATTACTAATGAAAAACTGTTTTTT
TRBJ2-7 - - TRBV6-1 CASSEGHSYEQYF TGTGCCAGCAGTGAGGGACACTCCTACGAGCAGTACTTC
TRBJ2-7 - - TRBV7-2 CASSLAYSRSFYEQYF TGTGCCAGCAGCTTAGCGTATAGCCGGAGCTTCTACGAGCAGTACTTC
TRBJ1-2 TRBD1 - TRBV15 CATSRYTGGLANYGYTF TGTGCCACCAGCAGATACACAGGGGGGCTAGCTAACTATGGCTACACCTTC
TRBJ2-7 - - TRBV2 CASSEPSGFPYEQYF TGTGCCAGCAGTGAACCCTCCGGGTTTCCCTACGAGCAGTACTTC
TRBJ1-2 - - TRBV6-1 CASRLDGPGGYTF TGTGCCAGCAGGCTAGACGGTCCGGGGGGCTACACCTTC
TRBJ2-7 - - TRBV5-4 CASSAQGSDEQYF TGTGCCAGCAGCGCACAGGGATCTGACGAGCAGTACTTC
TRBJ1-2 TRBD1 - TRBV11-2 CASSLELQGGAGNPNYGYTF TGTGCCAGCAGCTTAGAGCTACAGGGGGGCGCCGGTAACCCTAACTATGGCTACACCTTC
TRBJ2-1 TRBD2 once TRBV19 CASQPLAGGGYEQFF TGTGCCAGCCAACCTTTAGCGGGTGGAGGCTATGAGCAGTTCTTC
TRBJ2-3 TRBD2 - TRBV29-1 CSVRGGRLSTDTQYF TGCAGCGTCCGGGGGGGAAGGCTGAGCACAGATACGCAGTATTTT
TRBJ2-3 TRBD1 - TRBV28 CASTPAGQGVRTDTQYF TGTGCCAGCACCCCCGCGGGACAGGGGGTTCGCACAGATACGCAGTATTTT
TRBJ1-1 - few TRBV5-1 CASSLVSGARNTEAFF TGCGCCAGCAGCTTGGTGTCAGGGGCGAGGAACACTGAAGCTTTCTTT
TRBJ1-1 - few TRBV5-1 CASSSTPMRGTEAFF TGCGCCAGCAGTTCGACTCCTATGCGGGGCACTGAAGCTTTCTTT
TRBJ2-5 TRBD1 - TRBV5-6 CASSNQGAATQYF TGTGCCAGCAGCAACCAGGGGGCGGCGACCCAGTACTTC
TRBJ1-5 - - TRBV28 CASSFAGLGQPQHF TGTGCCAGCAGTTTTGCGGGGCTTGGGCAGCCCCAGCATTTT
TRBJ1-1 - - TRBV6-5 CASSYQLQGTEAFF TGTGCCAGCAGTTACCAACTCCAGGGTACTGAAGCTTTCTTT
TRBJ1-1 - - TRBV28 CASSLRMNTEAFF TGTGCCAGCAGTTTACGAATGAACACTGAAGCTTTCTTT